The 19 T cell receptor beta chains below were found in one sample sequenced in a study of blood T cell repertoires in COVID-19. The protocol was immunoSEQ multiplex PCR, while the TCRdb copy is restricted to in-frame clones and leaves out a portion. Among about 350,000 clones, approximately 91% were seen once, and the ten largest hold just under 7.5%. The sequenced material came from peripheral blood. The receptors shown here come from a woman aged 70-85 years with COVID-19, enrolled during active disease.

This rearrangement joins TRBV24-1 to TRBJ2-5; possibly TRBD2 for D (6 bases). Trimming removed 4 bases from V and 2 bases from J, with 10 bases in between. The CDR3 has 14 residues. Germline CDR1 and CDR2: KGHDR and SFDVKD. CDR3 protein: CATSERAGQETQYF. DNA for the CDR3: TGTGCCACCAGTGAGCGGGCGGGACAAGAGACCCAGTACTTC.

J is TRBJ2-7 and V is TRBV6-5; TRBD1 aligns across 7 bases. Trimming removed 5 bases from V and 12 bases from J; junction bases left unmatched: 7. Germline CDR1 is MNHEY and CDR2 is SVGAGI. This CDR3 region has 11 residues. The CDR3 DNA is TGTGCCAGCAGTACAGGGGCGGTTCGGTACTTC. Residues: CASSTGAVRYF.

The chain employs TRBV6-4 and TRBJ1-1; 9 nucleotides match TRBD1. Per germline, CDR1 MRHNA and CDR2 SNTAGT. The V and J ends lost 4 bases and 4 bases, in that order; junction bases with no gene match: 13. The CDR3 has 17 amino acids. The CDR3 region has the DNA TGTGCCAGCAGTGCCACGGACAGGGGAGCAGGATTCACTGAAGCTTTCTTT. Its translation: CASSATDRGAGFTEAFF.

In this sample, this clone turned up a few times. This sequence joins TRBV5-1 and TRBJ1-5; the match to TRBD1 covers 8 bases. This CDR3 is built from 15 residues. Trimming at V came to 0 bases and at J to 1 base, leaving 0 bases not matched to a gene. CDR1 and CDR2 (germline): SGHRS, YFSETQ. The CDR3: CASSLGQGSNQPQHF. CDR3 sequence (DNA): TGCGCCAGCAGCTTGGGACAGGGGAGCAATCAGCCCCAGCATTTT.

This clone showed up just a few times. This chain links TRBV6-5 with TRBJ1-1, with 11 bases fitting TRBD1. V was pared by 4 bases and J by 5 bases, with 6 bases of the junction left unmatched. CDR1 and CDR2 from the germline V gene are MNHEY and SVGAGI. CDR3 length: 15 residues. DNA for the CDR3: TGTGCCAGCAGTTGGACAGGGGGCTACGGGACTGAAGCTTTCTTT. This encodes CASSWTGGYGTEAFF.

The genes are TRBV27 and TRBJ1-2; D gene uncertain. V was shortened by 2 bases and J by 6 bases, with 10 bases between the two germline ends. The length of the CDR3 is 13 residues. Germline V lookup: CDR1 MNHEY, CDR2 SMNVEV (reference sequence). For the CDR3, the DNA is TGTGCCAGCAGTTTAGGGTGGCAGGATGGCTACACCTTC. This sequence encodes CASSLGWQDGYTF.

This clone was detected once. This chain uses TRBV7-2 with TRBJ1-2; 9 nucleotides align to TRBD1. The CDR3 contains 16 residues. V was pared by 0 bases and J by 8 bases, with 10 bases of the junction left unmatched. CDR1 is SGHTA, CDR2 FQGNSA, per germline. The CDR3 DNA sequence: TGTGCCAGCAGCTTAGCTCCCGGGACAGGGATGATAGGCTACACCTTC. Protein: CASSLAPGTGMIGYTF.

The rearrangement joins TRBV5-6 to TRBJ1-2, with TRBD1 matching over 12 bases. The CDR3 covers 14 residues. Germline loops: CDR1 SGHDT, CDR2 YYEEEE. V dropped 4 bases and J dropped 8; count of bases not matched to a gene: 6. The CDR3 spells CASSVGTGGEGYTF. The CDR3 DNA follows: TGTGCCAGCAGCGTAGGGACAGGGGGCGAGGGCTACACCTTC.

V and J are TRBV27 and TRBJ2-3, with no clear D. The CDR3 length is 13 residues. Germline loops: CDR1 MNHEY, CDR2 SMNVEV (reference sequence). The germline V and J ends were trimmed by 6 bases and 2 bases, with 9 bases remaining between them. CDR3 sequence reads: CASRNRFTDTQYF. CDR3 DNA sequence: TGTGCCAGCAGAAACAGATTCACAGATACGCAGTATTTT.

The chain couples TRBV28 to TRBJ1-3, with a possible D match to TRBD1 (6 bases). Looked up from germline, CDR1 is MDHEN and CDR2 is SYDVKM. The CDR3 runs 17 residues. The V gene lost 2 bases and the J gene lost 0 bases, with 14 bases spanning the gap. The CDR3 region is CASSLLGQTSSGNTIYF. DNA of the CDR3: TGTGCCAGCAGTTTACTCGGACAGACCAGCTCTGGAAACACCATATATTTT.

The chain recombines TRBV10-3 with TRBJ1-2; 7 positions agree with TRBD1. CDR1 is ENHRY, CDR2 SYGVKD, per germline. The CDR3 is 12 amino acids. Trimming at V came to 10 bases and at J to 7 bases, leaving 9 bases not matched to a gene. This chain's CDR3 is CATRQGIRGYTF. For the CDR3, the DNA is TGTGCCACCCGACAGGGAATACGTGGCTACACCTTC.

The CDR3 region is CAWPLARERNTGELFF. CDR3 DNA: TGTGCCTGGCCCCTGGCCCGGGAAAGGAACACCGGGGAGCTGTTTTTT. J is TRBJ2-2 and V is TRBV30; D is possibly TRBD2 (5 bases). The CDR3 length is 16 residues. Germline CDR1 and CDR2: GTSNPN and SVGIG (reference sequence). The ends were cut back, 5 bases at V and 1 base at J, with 17 bases in the middle. Together with reference TRBV30 and TRBJ2-2, the CDR3 gives the full variable domain: SQTIHQWPATLVQPVGSPLSLECTVEGTSNPNLYWYRQAAGRGLQLLFYSVGIGQISSEVPQNLSASRPQDRQFILSSKKLLLSDSGFYLCAWPLARERNTGELFFGEGSRLTVL.

J is TRBJ2-7 and V is TRBV2; D is perhaps TRBD1 (6 bases). V was pared by 10 bases and J by 3 bases, with 13 bases between. Germline-derived CDR1 and CDR2 are SNHLY and FYNNEI. The CDR3 has 12 residues. The CDR3 bases are TGTGCCACCCGGACAGACATCTACGAGCAGTACTTC. Protein: CATRTDIYEQYF.

DNA of the CDR3: TGTGCCAGCTCACGGGACAGGACTTTCTCCTACGAGCAGTACTTC. Amino acids: CASSRDRTFSYEQYF. V gene TRBV18 combines with J gene TRBJ2-7; TRBD1 matches 8 bases. CDR1 and CDR2 (germline): KGHSH, LQKENI. The CDR3 covers 15 residues. Losses at the gene ends were 4 bases for V and 0 bases for J; bases not matched to a gene: 5.

The gene calls are TRBV5-6 and TRBJ1-6, with D perhaps matching TRBD1 (6 bases). V shed 5 bases and J shed 3 bases, with 9 bases lying between them. In germline, CDR1 is SGHDT, CDR2 YYEEEE. The CDR3 loop spans 14 amino acids. CDR3 sequence (DNA): TGTGCCAGCAGTGGACAGAGCTATAATTCACCCCTCCACTTT. Encoded protein: CASSGQSYNSPLHF.

This sequence joins TRBV11-1 and TRBJ2-7, with 9 bases matching TRBD2. The V and J ends lost 4 bases and 4 bases, in that order; junction bases with no gene match: 5. The germline V gene encodes CDR1 SGHAT and CDR2 FQDESV (reference sequence). The CDR3 is 14 residues long. CDR3 sequence: CASSSSTSGYEQYF. DNA of the CDR3: TGTGCCAGCAGCTCCTCGACTAGCGGTTACGAGCAGTACTTC.

The rearrangement joins TRBV4-1 to TRBJ1-2; a possible D gene is TRBD1 (5 bases). Trimming stripped 1 base from V and 7 bases from J, with 7 bases between. There are 12 residues in the CDR3. Germline assignment: CDR1 MGHRA and CDR2 YSYEKL. CDR3: CASSQAGGGYTF. The CDR3 DNA follows: TGCGCCAGCAGCCAAGCGGGGGGTGGCTACACCTTC.

Regarding this clone: Distinct nucleotide sequences in the sample also encode this CDR3. The J gene is TRBJ1-3, the V gene TRBV9, with D unclear. There are 13 residues in the CDR3. Germline V lookup: CDR1 SGDLS, CDR2 YYNGEE. V shed 5 bases and J shed 0 bases, with 6 bases lying between them. CDR3: CASSSSSGNTIYF. As DNA, the CDR3 is TGTGCCAGCAGTTCGAGCTCTGGAAACACCATATATTTT.

Note on this clone: This specimen includes other DNA sequences encoding the same CDR3. The chain uses TRBV5-1 and TRBJ2-2, with TRBD1 matching 8 bases. With 0 bases clipped from V and 6 bases from J, the junction kept 1 base outside the gene matches. The CDR3 contains 14 residues. Per the germline V gene, CDR1 is SGHRS and CDR2 is YFSETQ. CDR3 nucleotide sequence: TGCGCCAGCAGCTTGGAACAGGGGGCCGGGGAGCTGTTTTTT. Translating it yields CASSLEQGAGELFF.